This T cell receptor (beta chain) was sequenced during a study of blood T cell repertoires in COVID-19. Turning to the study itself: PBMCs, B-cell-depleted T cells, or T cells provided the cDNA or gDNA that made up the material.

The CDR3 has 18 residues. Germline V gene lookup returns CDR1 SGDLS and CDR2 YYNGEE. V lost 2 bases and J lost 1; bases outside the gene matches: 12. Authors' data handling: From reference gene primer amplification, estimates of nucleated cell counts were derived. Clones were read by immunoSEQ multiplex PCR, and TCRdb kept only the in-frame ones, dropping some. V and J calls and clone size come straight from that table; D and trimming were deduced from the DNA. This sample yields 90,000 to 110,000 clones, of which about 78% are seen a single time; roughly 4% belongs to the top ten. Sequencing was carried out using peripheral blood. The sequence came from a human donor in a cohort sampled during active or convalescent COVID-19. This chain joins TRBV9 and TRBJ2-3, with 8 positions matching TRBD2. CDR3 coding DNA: TGTGCCAGCAGCGTGAGCGTCCGCGGGGGGCTTCGCACAGATACGCAGTATTTT. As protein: CASSVSVRGGLRTDTQYF.